This TCR beta chain was recorded in a study of blood T cell repertoires in COVID-19. The wider study: COVID-19 samples, acute and convalescent, were from the United States, Italy and Spain.

Per the authors' pipeline: Amplification of reference gene primers provided the estimated nucleated cell counts. Using immunoSEQ multiplex PCR, the repertoire was profiled, and TCRdb retains in-frame clones only, with some absent. The V and J calls and clone size were taken over from that table, and D and trimming were inferred from the DNA. The top ten hold around 3% of the sample, which has roughly 340,000 clones, approximately 88% seen once. While infection was still active, Seattle patients were enrolled and then followed longitudinally. The source of this sequence is a woman in her 30s with COVID-19, enrolled during active disease. The sequenced sample was peripheral blood.

The DNA of the CDR3 is TGTGCCAGCAGTTACGGGGAGAGGAGCACAGATACGCAGTATTTT. It yields the protein CASSYGERSTDTQYF. The rearrangement uses TRBV6-2 or TRBV6-3 and TRBJ2-3; D is perhaps TRBD2 (5 bases). The CDR3 is 15 amino acids. Deletions cut 2 bases from V and 0 bases from J, with 9 bases between. Germline lookup yields CDR1 MNHEY and CDR2 SVGEGT.